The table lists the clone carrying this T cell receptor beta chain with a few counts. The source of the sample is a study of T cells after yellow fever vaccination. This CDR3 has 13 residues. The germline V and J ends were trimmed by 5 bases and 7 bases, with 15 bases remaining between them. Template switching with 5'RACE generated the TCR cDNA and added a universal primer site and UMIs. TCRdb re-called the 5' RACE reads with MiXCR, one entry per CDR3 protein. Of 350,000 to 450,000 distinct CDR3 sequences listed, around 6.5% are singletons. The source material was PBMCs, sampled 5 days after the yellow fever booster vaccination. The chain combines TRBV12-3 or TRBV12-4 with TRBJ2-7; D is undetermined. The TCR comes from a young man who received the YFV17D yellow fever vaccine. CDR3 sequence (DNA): TGTGCCAGCAGTGTGGGAAGGGTAGGTGAGCAGTACTTC. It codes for CASSVGRVGEQYF.